Each of the 19 T cell receptor beta chains below was sequenced from the same sample in a study of T cells in Graves' hyperthyroidism and ophthalmopathy. The CDR3 regions of TCR beta were amplified from RNA transcripts. Initially, a first-round RT-PCR of the TCR CDR3 employed the HTBI primer set. TCRdb independently ran MiXCR on the multiplex PCR reads; one entry per CDR3 protein. The table lists hundreds of thousands of distinct CDR3 sequences, roughly 37% of them singletons, with approximately 8.7% in the top ten. Material: blood. The receptor set was obtained from a man younger than 35 with Graves' hyperthyroidism.

The sample holds a few counts of this clonotype. V usage is TRBV12-3 or TRBV12-4 and J usage is TRBJ1-1; TRBD1 matches at 8 bases. CDR3 length equals 15 residues. The ends lost 3 bases at V and 1 base at J; junction bases unmatched: 4. CDR3 loop: CASSFRQGTNTEAFF. The CDR3 DNA sequence: TGTGCCAGCAGTTTCCGACAGGGGACGAACACTGAAGCTTTCTTT.

The table lists this clonotype with a few counts. The V call is TRBV28, the J call TRBJ1-6; D is perhaps TRBD1 (6 bases). Germline CDR1 MDHEN, CDR2 SYDVKM. Trimming shortened V by 5 bases and J by 12 bases, and 11 bases separated the two germline ends. The CDR3 is 12 residues long. In DNA form, the CDR3 reads TGTGCCAGCAGTATTAACAGGGTACCCCTCCACTTT. It codes for CASSINRVPLHF.

The chain couples TRBV7-3 to TRBJ2-5; TRBD1 agrees at 10 bases. Germline assignment: CDR1 SGHTA and CDR2 FQGTGA. Trimming removed 2 bases from V and 11 bases from J; junction bases left unmatched: 11. The CDR3 runs 15 residues. DNA of the CDR3: TGTGCCAGCAGCTTAGGGACAGGGGAGACAGATACGCAGTACTTC. It codes for CASSLGTGETDTQYF.

The CDR3 loop reads CASSRSLVQETQYF. The CDR3 coding sequence is TGCGCCAGCAGCCGCTCCCTTGTGCAAGAGACCCAGTACTTC. The chain links TRBV4-1 to TRBJ2-5; D gene ambiguous. In germline, CDR1 is MGHRA, CDR2 YSYEKL. V was shortened by 4 bases and J by 2 bases, with 11 bases between the two germline ends. The CDR3 is 14 residues long.

The V gene is TRBV10-1, the J gene TRBJ2-3; 7 bases agree with TRBD2. After removal of 5 bases from V and 4 bases from J, the junction contained 6 bases not matched to a gene. The germline V gene has CDR1 WNHNN and CDR2 SYGVQD (reference sequence). The CDR3 consists of 14 residues. DNA for the CDR3: TGCGCCAGCAGTAAGCGGGGTCTGGCAGATACGCAGTATTTT. It translates to CASSKRGLADTQYF.

A note on this clonotype: A much bigger clone sits one base away, suggesting this may be a read error. The CDR3 reads CASSIGGTVLSSYGYTF. Here the CDR3 DNA reads TGTGCCAGCAGCATAGGGGGGACAGTCCTCTCTTCGTATGGCTACACCTTC. The chain combines TRBV7-2 with TRBJ1-2; 7 nucleotides agree with TRBD1. The CDR3 contains 17 residues. Trimming removed 5 bases from V and 5 bases from J; junction bases left unmatched: 17. Looked up from germline, CDR1 is SGHTA and CDR2 is FQGNSA.

A word on this clonotype: A much larger clone differs by one base, so this may be a read error. The CDR3 carries no conserved terminal phenylalanine or tryptophan, so it likely arises from a read error. The chain uses TRBV5-1 and TRBJ2-7, with no clear D. Trimming removed 0 bases at V and 2 bases at J, with 12 bases between. The CDR3 has 15 amino acids. Germline V CDR1 and CDR2: SGHRS, YFSETQ. The CDR3 DNA is TGCGCCAGCAGCTTGGAGGGCGGAGACCCCTACGAGCAGTACTTG. Residues: CASSLEGGDPYEQYL.

The chain recombines TRBV15 with TRBJ2-1; D uncertain. CDR1 is LNHNV, CDR2 YYDKDF, per germline (reference sequence). The CDR3 is 11 residues long. The V and J ends lost 0 bases and 13 bases respectively, with 7 bases between them. CDR3 in DNA: TGTGCCACCAGCAGAGATAAGAGCCAGTTCTTC. Amino acid sequence: CATSRDKSQFF.

Notes on this clonotype: This may be a read error: a much more frequent sequence differs by one nucleotide. The rearrangement joins TRBV19 to TRBJ2-5; D may match TRBD1 or TRBD2 (6 bases each). The CDR3 is 13 residues long. From germline, CDR1 is LNHDA and CDR2 SQIVND (reference sequence). DNA of the CDR3: TGTGACACTACGGACAGACTGGGGGGAAGCCAGTACTTC. It codes for CDTTDRLGGSQYF. Together with reference TRBV19 and TRBJ2-5, the CDR3 gives the full variable domain: DGGITQSPKYLFRKEGQNVTLSCEQNLNHDAMYWYRQDPGQGLRLIYYSQIVNDFQKGDIAEGYSVSREKKESFPLTVTSAQKNPTAFYLCDTTDRLGGSQYFGPGTRLLVL.

This chain links TRBV6-1 with TRBJ2-5; 11 bases fit TRBD1. Trimming at V came to 6 bases and at J to 0 bases, leaving 6 bases not matched to a gene. The CDR3 covers 16 residues. The germline V gene encodes CDR1 MNHNS and CDR2 SASEGT. The CDR3 loop reads CASRGTGGPYQETQYF. Written as DNA, the CDR3 is TGTGCCAGCAGGGGGACAGGGGGGCCGTACCAAGAGACCCAGTACTTC.

This clonotype was seen only once. The CDR3: CASSQERMGKNTEAFF. DNA for the CDR3: TGTGCCAGCAGCCAAGAGAGGATGGGGAAGAACACTGAAGCTTTCTTT. The rearrangement links TRBV3-1 to TRBJ1-1; D gene uncertain. The CDR3 length is 16 residues. From germline, CDR1 is LGHDT and CDR2 YNNKEL (reference sequence). V was trimmed by 0 bases and J by 1 base, leaving 12 bases between them.

The table lists this clonotype with a count of one. This sequence joins TRBV10-3 and TRBJ1-1; D might be TRBD1 (5 bases). The V and J ends lost 10 bases and 1 base respectively, with 13 bases between them. Germline V gene data show CDR1 as ENHRY and CDR2 as SYGVKD. The CDR3 runs 13 residues. As DNA, the CDR3 is TGTGCCAGCAGGGAGGGTCAGAACACTGAAGCTTTCTTT. Translated: CASREGQNTEAFF.

The chain has TRBV7-3 and TRBJ1-1, with D unclear. Germline values: CDR1 SGHTA, CDR2 FQGTGA. Trimming stripped 2 bases from V and 4 bases from J, with 11 bases between. The CDR3 length is 14 residues. The CDR3, as DNA: TGTGCCAGCAGCTTATATCGGGGATCCACTGAAGCTTTCTTT. Translated, it gives CASSLYRGSTEAFF.

For the CDR3, the DNA is TGTGCCAGCAGCCCTAGCGGGAGTAAGTCAGATACGCAGTATTTT. Protein product: CASSPSGSKSDTQYF. J is TRBJ2-3 and V is TRBV4-2; 10 positions agree with TRBD2. After removal of 4 bases from V and 4 bases from J, the junction contained 5 bases not matched to a gene. The CDR3 totals 15 residues. Germline V gives CDR1 LGHNA, CDR2 YNFKEQ.

A word on this clonotype: Germline and junction disagree at one end, which may indicate a read error. The chain employs TRBV7-9 and TRBJ1-6; TRBD1 matches 7 bases. The CDR3 covers 16 residues. Germline V gene data show CDR1 as SEHNR and CDR2 as FQNEAQ (reference sequence). The CDR3: CTSSIRQGTKNSPLHF. The DNA of the CDR3 is TGTACCAGCAGCATCCGACAGGGCACTAAAAATTCACCCCTCCACTTT.

This clonotype was counted ten times or more. This chain links TRBV20-1 with TRBJ1-1; 7 nucleotides align to TRBD1. In germline, CDR1 is DFQATT, CDR2 SNEGSKA (reference sequence). The V gene end was trimmed by 0 bases and the J gene end by 1 base; junction bases not matched to a gene: 2. The length of the CDR3 is 14 residues. As DNA, the CDR3 is TGCAGTGCTAGAGACTGGACAGGGAACACTGAAGCTTTCTTT. Translating it yields CSARDWTGNTEAFF.

The V call is TRBV7-2, the J call TRBJ1-2; D is perhaps TRBD1 (6 bases). The CDR3 covers 15 residues. Trimming took off 3 bases at V and 5 bases at J, with 16 bases between the two ends. Germline V lookup: CDR1 SGHTA, CDR2 FQGNSA. CDR3 in DNA: TGTGCCAGCAGCTTCGGAACAGGGATACGGTATGGCTACACCTTC. This gives the protein CASSFGTGIRYGYTF.

Only a few counts were recorded for this clonotype. The CDR3, as DNA: TGTGCCAGCAGCCAGGCTGTGGGAGGAGGGCGTGAGACCCAGTACTTC. This sequence encodes CASSQAVGGGRETQYF. The chain combines TRBV7-8 with TRBJ2-5, with D perhaps TRBD2 (6 bases). The CDR3 covers 16 residues. V lost 5 bases and J 5 bases, leaving 21 bases between the germline ends. Germline V gene sequence: CDR1 SGHVS, CDR2 FQNEAQ.

This clonotype was picked up many times. V and J are TRBV5-1 and TRBJ1-1; TRBD1 agrees at 8 bases. The junction had 12 bases not matched to a gene; V was cut back by 5 bases and J by 6 bases. Germline assignment: CDR1 SGHRS and CDR2 YFSETQ. The CDR3 contains 15 residues. This CDR3 reads CASSYAGQGEAEAFF. CDR3 bases: TGCGCCAGCAGTTACGCAGGACAGGGCGAGGCTGAAGCTTTCTTT.